This passage covers 16 T cell receptor beta chains from one sample sequenced in a study of PD-L1 blockade in urothelial cancer. Clones were sequenced by immunoSEQ multiplex PCR, and TCRdb holds only the in-frame ones, with some missing. The profile shows 70,000 to 90,000 clones, over 80% of them singletons. The material was PBMCs, obtained around atezolizumab (anti-PD-L1) treatment. Source of these receptors: a man aged 70 or older with urothelial cancer.

The genes are TRBV27 and TRBJ1-2; possible D gene TRBD1, 5 bases. There are 13 residues in the CDR3. Germline V gene data show CDR1 as MNHEY and CDR2 as SMNVEV (reference sequence). Trimming cost V 6 bases and J 6 bases, with 14 bases left between them. The CDR3 loop reads CASSFRGKNGYTF. Here the CDR3 DNA reads TGTGCCAGCAGCTTTCGGGGGAAAAATGGCTACACCTTC.

The chain couples TRBV27 to TRBJ2-3; D is unresolved. The V and J ends lost 2 bases and 5 bases respectively, with 8 bases between them. Germline values: CDR1 MNHEY, CDR2 SMNVEV (reference sequence). The CDR3 contains 13 residues. For the CDR3, the DNA is TGTGCCAGCAGTTTAGGGCGAAAAGATACGCAGTATTTT. It is translated as CASSLGRKDTQYF.

This clone has only a few counts. V and J are TRBV7-2 and TRBJ2-1, with 11 bases aligning to TRBD1. Germline V gene lookup returns CDR1 SGHTA and CDR2 FQGNSA. This CDR3 is built from 15 residues. V was pared by 2 bases and J by 8 bases, with 5 bases of the junction left unmatched. Written as DNA, the CDR3 is TGTGCCAGCAGCTTATTTGGGACAGGGGGGGATGAGCAGTTCTTC. It encodes CASSLFGTGGDEQFF.

This clone has only one observation. The chain combines TRBV7-2 with TRBJ2-7, with 8 bases matching TRBD2. Per the germline V gene, CDR1 is SGHTA and CDR2 is FQGNSA. V gave up 0 bases and J gave up 9 bases; unmatched junction bases: 13. This CDR3 is built from 16 residues. In nucleotides, the CDR3 is TGTGCCAGCAGCTTAGCGGGTAGCGGGACCAGCGGGGGGCAGTACTTC. Translating gives CASSLAGSGTSGGQYF.

The chain employs TRBV30 and TRBJ2-5, with TRBD1 as a possible D gene (6 bases). Deletions cut 5 bases from V and 1 base from J, with 11 bases between. The CDR3 consists of 13 residues. From germline, CDR1 is GTSNPN and CDR2 SVGIG (reference sequence). The CDR3 sequence is CAWDMDSQETQYF. As DNA, the CDR3 is TGTGCCTGGGACATGGACAGCCAAGAGACCCAGTACTTC.

This chain links TRBV5-8 with TRBJ1-5; 8 bases match TRBD1. J gave up 0 bases and V 4 bases, and 6 bases lay outside the gene matches. The germline V gene has CDR1 SGHTS and CDR2 YDEGEE. The CDR3 sequence is 16 residues long. The CDR3 DNA reads as TGTGCCAGCAGCCTCCAGACAGGGGTTAGCAATCAGCCCCAGCATTTT. It codes for CASSLQTGVSNQPQHF.

This clone was seen once. The chain recombines TRBV27 with TRBJ1-2; D ambiguous. This CDR3 is built from 14 residues. Between the trimmed V and J ends, which lost 3 bases and 4 bases, there was a span of 12 bases. Germline-derived CDR1 and CDR2 are MNHEY and SMNVEV (reference sequence). This CDR3 reads CASSLVGRGYGYTF. CDR3 DNA sequence: TGTGCCAGCAGTTTGGTAGGAAGAGGCTATGGCTACACCTTC.

The rearrangement uses TRBV5-8 and TRBJ1-2; D remains unclear. The germline V gene encodes CDR1 SGHTS and CDR2 YDEGEE. V was clipped by 1 base and J by 0 bases, with 10 bases between them. This CDR3 comprises 15 residues. DNA for the CDR3: TGTGCCAGCAGCTTGTCACTAATACCTAACTATGGCTACACCTTC. Protein: CASSLSLIPNYGYTF.

This chain joins TRBV5-1 and TRBJ2-3, with TRBD1 as a possible D gene (6 bases). This CDR3 is 14 amino acids long. V was cut by 2 bases and J by 4 bases, with 11 bases left in between. Looked up from germline, CDR1 is SGHRS and CDR2 is YFSETQ. CDR3 protein: CASSLGGPPDTQYF. CDR3 DNA: TGCGCCAGCAGCTTAGGGGGTCCCCCAGATACGCAGTATTTT.

The V and J genes are TRBV2 and TRBJ2-3, with 11 nucleotides matching TRBD2. The V and J ends lost 6 bases and 4 bases, in that order; junction bases with no gene match: 9. Germline CDR1 and CDR2: SNHLY and FYNNEI. The CDR3 has 16 residues. The CDR3 sequence is CASRRGSGGGADTQYF. The CDR3 DNA sequence: TGTGCCAGCAGAAGGGGTAGCGGGGGGGGTGCAGATACGCAGTATTTT. The full variable domain, completed using reference TRBV2 and TRBJ2-3, is EPEVTQTPSHQVTQMGQEVILRCVPISNHLYFYWYRQILGQKVEFLVSFYNNEISEKSEIFDDQFSVERPDGSNFTLKIRSTKLEDSAMYFCASRRGSGGGADTQYFGPGTRLTVL.

The V gene is TRBV6-4, the J gene TRBJ2-7, with D uncertain. The CDR3 has 13 amino acids. Per germline, CDR1 MRHNA and CDR2 SNTAGT. V lost 7 bases to trimming and J lost 2 bases, with 12 bases between them. The CDR3 is CASTPSVPYEQYF. CDR3 nucleotide sequence: TGTGCCAGCACCCCAAGCGTACCCTACGAGCAGTACTTC.

This chain links TRBV6-1 with TRBJ2-6, with no clear D. This CDR3 region has 19 residues. V was shortened by 0 bases and J by 2 bases, with 17 bases between the two germline ends. Germline CDR1 MNHNS, CDR2 SASEGT. The DNA for the CDR3 is TGTGCCAGCAGTGAAGCTCTGGCAGGTTCCACCCCTGGGGCCAACGTCCTGACTTTC. This sequence encodes CASSEALAGSTPGANVLTF.

The chain has TRBV11-2 and TRBJ2-1; D remains ambiguous. The V end lost 1 base, the J end lost 12 bases, and 10 bases lay between the germline ends. CDR1 and CDR2 from the germline V gene are SGHAT and FQNNGV. The CDR3 runs 12 residues. This CDR3 is CASSLVFYRQFF. CDR3 bases: TGTGCCAGCAGCTTAGTCTTCTACAGGCAGTTCTTC.

The chain is built from TRBV27 and TRBJ1-4, with 8 bases fitting TRBD1. J lost 7 bases, V lost 1 base, and 8 bases had no gene match. The CDR3 is made up of 16 amino acids. Per germline, CDR1 MNHEY and CDR2 SMNVEV (reference sequence). The CDR3 spells CASSLLGQAGSEKLFF. In DNA form, the CDR3 reads TGTGCCAGCAGTTTATTGGGACAGGCAGGGAGTGAAAAACTGTTTTTT. Drawing the rest from reference TRBV27 and TRBJ1-4, the complete variable domain is EAQVTQNPRYLITVTGKKLTVTCSQNMNHEYMSWYRQDPGLGLRQIYYSMNVEVTDKGDVPEGYKVSRKEKRNFPLILESPSPNQTSLYFCASSLLGQAGSEKLFFGSGTQLSVL.

The V and J genes are TRBV6-1 and TRBJ1-2, with TRBD1 matching over 7 bases. The J segment lost 2 bases and the V segment lost 1 base, leaving 4 bases of the junction unmatched. The germline V gene has CDR1 MNHNS and CDR2 SASEGT. The CDR3 has 15 amino acids. The CDR3 sequence is CASSEDGTANYGYTF. For the CDR3, the DNA is TGTGCCAGCAGTGAAGATGGGACAGCAAACTATGGCTACACCTTC.

V is TRBV7-9 and J is TRBJ1-4, with 9 nucleotides matching TRBD1. This CDR3 is built from 16 residues. CDR1 SEHNR and CDR2 FQNEAQ come from the germline V gene (reference sequence). The V segment lost 4 bases and the J segment 4 bases; nucleotides outside the gene matches: 7. This CDR3 is CASSYTGTGLNEKLFF. CDR3 DNA sequence: TGTGCCAGCAGCTACACCGGGACAGGGCTTAATGAAAAACTGTTTTTT.